This T cell receptor beta chain is drawn from a study of T-cell reconstitution after alpha-beta-depleted transplantation in children. This clonotype has at least ten counts. The antigen remains undetermined. Whole-study results and caveats: Counts and diversity of T cells one year after transplant came mostly from newly produced T cells. In patients about two months after transplant, alpha-beta T cells reportedly arose from several hundred expanded graft clones. Surviving thymic progenitors and recipient T cells were the source of high TCRbeta diversity at day 60 in some patients.

The authors prepared the TCRbeta library with unique molecular identifiers. TCRdb analysed the PCR reads with MiXCR anew, one entry per CDR3 protein. In the table there are around 670,000 distinct CDR3 sequences, about an eighth of which are singletons. The germline V gene encodes CDR1 MGHRA and CDR2 YSYEKL. Trimming pared 4 bases from V and 5 bases from J, leaving 18 bases between. The length of the CDR3 is 16 residues. V and J are TRBV4-1 and TRBJ2-1; the D gene is possibly TRBD1 (7 bases). The input for sequencing was PBMCs, taken before TCRalphabeta/CD19-depleted stem cell transplant. This receptor was obtained from a girl aged 2 to 10 with congenital amegakaryocytic thrombocytopenia, due to receive a stem cell transplant. The CDR3 DNA follows: TGCGCCAGCAGCCCTCTAGCGACCCAGGGGGACAATGAGCAGTTCTTC. Amino acids: CASSPLATQGDNEQFF.